This T cell receptor (beta chain) comes out of a study of somatic mutations in cytotoxic T cells in rheumatoid arthritis. Study background: Patients gave 30 ml EDTA peripheral blood immediately after diagnosis, prior to starting treatment. A subset of V beta antibody-stained T-cell populations was isolated by flow sorting, reaching nearly 100% purity, and this subset included V beta1+ cells that went on to TCRB sequencing.

Findings and caveats of the study: Rheumatoid arthritis patients, but not healthy controls, exhibited increasing CD8+ clonality with age.

The V end lost 4 bases, the J end lost 2 bases, and 9 bases lay between the germline ends. The CDR3 is 12 residues long. CDR1 and CDR2 (germline): SQVTM, ANQGSEA. CD4+ cells and CD8+ cells were each obtained through positive magnetic bead selection, and their purity was assessed by flow cytometry. Only in-frame clones appear in the TCRdb table, and some are missing; sequencing was by immunoSEQ multiplex PCR. This table has about 19,000 clones, 85% appearing once. This clone was found a few times. The antigen is undetermined. The chain uses TRBV29-1 and TRBJ2-7, with D uncertain. Sequenced sample: CD8+ T cells sorted from blood. The clonotype was recovered from a woman between 40 and 50 years old with rheumatoid arthritis. The CDR3 is CSVVGLTYEQYF. Written as DNA, the CDR3 is TGCAGCGTTGTCGGGTTAACCTACGAGCAGTACTTC.